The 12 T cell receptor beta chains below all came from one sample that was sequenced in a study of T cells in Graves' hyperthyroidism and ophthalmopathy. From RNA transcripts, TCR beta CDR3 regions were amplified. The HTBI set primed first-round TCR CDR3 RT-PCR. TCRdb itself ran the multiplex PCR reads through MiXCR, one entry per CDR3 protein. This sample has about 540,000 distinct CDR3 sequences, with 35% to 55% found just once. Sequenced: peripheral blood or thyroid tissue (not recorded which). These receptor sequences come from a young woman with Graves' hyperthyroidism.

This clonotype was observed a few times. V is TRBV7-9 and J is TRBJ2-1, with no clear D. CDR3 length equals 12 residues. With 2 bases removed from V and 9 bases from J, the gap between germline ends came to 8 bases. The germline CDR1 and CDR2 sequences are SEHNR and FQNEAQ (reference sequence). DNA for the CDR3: TGTGCCAGCAGCTTACTTTTCGGTGAGCAGTTCTTC. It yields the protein CASSLLFGEQFF.

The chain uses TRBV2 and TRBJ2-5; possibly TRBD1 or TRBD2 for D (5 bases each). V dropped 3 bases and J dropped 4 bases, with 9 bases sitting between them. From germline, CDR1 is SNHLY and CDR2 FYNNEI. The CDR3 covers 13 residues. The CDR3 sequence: CASSDPGTETQYF. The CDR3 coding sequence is TGTGCCAGCAGTGATCCCGGGACAGAGACCCAGTACTTC.

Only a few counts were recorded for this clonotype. CDR3 bases: TGTGCCAGCAGTTCGCAGACAGGGGAAGTAGAGACCCAGTACTTC. Protein product: CASSSQTGEVETQYF. V usage is TRBV9 and J usage is TRBJ2-5; 8 positions match TRBD1. With 5 bases clipped from V and 4 bases from J, the junction kept 10 bases outside the gene matches. The CDR3 has 15 residues. Germline assignment: CDR1 SGDLS and CDR2 YYNGEE.

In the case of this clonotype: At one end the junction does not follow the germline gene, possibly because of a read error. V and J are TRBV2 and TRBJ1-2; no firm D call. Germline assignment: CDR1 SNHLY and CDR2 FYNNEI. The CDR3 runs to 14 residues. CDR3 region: CASTGSEINYGHTF. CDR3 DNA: TGTGCCAGCACTGGGTCAGAAATAAACTATGGCCACACCTTC. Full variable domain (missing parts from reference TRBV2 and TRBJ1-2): EPEVTQTPSHQVTQMGQEVILRCVPISNHLYFYWYRQILGQKVEFLVSFYNNEISEKSEIFDDQFSVERPDGSNFTLKIRSTKLEDSAMYFCASTGSEINYGHTFGSGTRLTVV.

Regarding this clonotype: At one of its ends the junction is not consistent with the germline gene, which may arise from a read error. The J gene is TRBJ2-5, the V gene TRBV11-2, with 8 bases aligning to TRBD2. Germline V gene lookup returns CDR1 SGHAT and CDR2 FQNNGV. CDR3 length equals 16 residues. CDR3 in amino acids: CAGSEGLDDPKETQYF. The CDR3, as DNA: TGTGCCGGCAGCGAGGGACTAGATGATCCAAAAGAGACCCAGTACTTC.

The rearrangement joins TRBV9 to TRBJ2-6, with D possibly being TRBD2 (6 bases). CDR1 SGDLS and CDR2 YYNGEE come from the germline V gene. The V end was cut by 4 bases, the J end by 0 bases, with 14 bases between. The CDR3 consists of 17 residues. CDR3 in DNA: TGTGCCAGCAGCTTATGGGGGGTTCCCTCTGGGGCCAACGTCCTGACTTTC. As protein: CASSLWGVPSGANVLTF.

This CDR3 reads CASGLVLSGEDGYTF. The DNA of the CDR3 is TGTGCTAGTGGTTTGGTACTATCGGGAGAAGATGGCTACACCTTC. This rearrangement joins TRBV12-5 to TRBJ1-2; D not certain. Germline CDR1 reads LGHNT; CDR2 reads FRNRAP. The CDR3 sequence is 15 residues long. V was pared by 0 bases and J by 6 bases, with 14 bases between.

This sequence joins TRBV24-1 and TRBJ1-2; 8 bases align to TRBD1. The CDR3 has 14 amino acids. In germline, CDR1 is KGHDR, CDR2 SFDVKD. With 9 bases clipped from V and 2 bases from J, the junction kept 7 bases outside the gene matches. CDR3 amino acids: CATPPRTGNYGYTF. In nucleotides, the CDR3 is TGTGCCACCCCTCCTAGGACAGGGAACTATGGCTACACCTTC.

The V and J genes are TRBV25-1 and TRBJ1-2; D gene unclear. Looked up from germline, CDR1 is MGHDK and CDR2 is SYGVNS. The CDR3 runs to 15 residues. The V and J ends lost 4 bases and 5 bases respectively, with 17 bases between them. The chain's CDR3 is CASSVDPGTGYGYTF. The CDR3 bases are TGTGCCAGCAGTGTCGATCCGGGAACCGGGTATGGCTACACCTTC.

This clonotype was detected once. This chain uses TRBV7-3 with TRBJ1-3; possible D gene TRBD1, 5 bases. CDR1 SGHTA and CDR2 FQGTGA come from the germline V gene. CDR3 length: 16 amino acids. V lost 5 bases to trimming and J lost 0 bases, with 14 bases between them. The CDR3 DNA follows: TGTGCCAGCAGCCCGATGGGACGGAACTCTGGAAACACCATATATTTT. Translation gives CASSPMGRNSGNTIYF.

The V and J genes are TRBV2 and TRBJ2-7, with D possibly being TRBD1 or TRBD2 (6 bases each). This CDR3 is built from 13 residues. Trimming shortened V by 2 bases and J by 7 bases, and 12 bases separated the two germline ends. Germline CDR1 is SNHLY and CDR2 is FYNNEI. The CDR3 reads CASSEPGAWEQYF. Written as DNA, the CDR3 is TGTGCCAGCAGTGAACCGGGGGCTTGGGAGCAGTACTTC.

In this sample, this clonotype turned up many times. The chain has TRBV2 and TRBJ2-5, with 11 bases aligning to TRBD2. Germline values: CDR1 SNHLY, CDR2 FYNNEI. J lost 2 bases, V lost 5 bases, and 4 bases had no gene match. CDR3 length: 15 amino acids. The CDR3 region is CASSPGLAGQETQYF. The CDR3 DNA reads TGTGCCAGCAGTCCCGGACTAGCGGGTCAAGAGACCCAGTACTTC.